The 9 T cell receptor beta chains below all came from one sample that was sequenced in a study of vaccination and CD4 T cells after COVID-19. Their target antigens are unknown. Treatment defined: roughly 10-day PBMC culture with coronavirus spike peptide pools or control peptides (ViraFEST assay). Sequencing of the DNA from cultured CD4+ T cells was carried out with the Oncomine TCR Beta short-read assay. TCRdb processed the PCR reads anew with MiXCR; each CDR3 protein has one entry. The sample has over 10,000 distinct CDR3 sequences; roughly 74% are singletons. Sequencing was performed on CD4+ T cells from blood, cultured in vitro. The source of these receptors is a human donor who had recovered from COVID-19.

Here the CDR3 DNA reads TGCAGTGCTAGTCGGCTGCCCGTAATCCCTTCCTACAATGAGCAGTTCTTC. Translating gives CSASRLPVIPSYNEQFF. The V gene is TRBV20-1, the J gene TRBJ2-1; D remains ambiguous. V dropped 3 bases and J dropped 1 base, with 19 bases sitting between them. The V gene's germline CDR1 is DFQATT and CDR2 SNEGSKA (reference sequence). This CDR3 is 17 amino acids long.

J is TRBJ2-1 and V is TRBV7-2; perhaps D is TRBD1 or TRBD2 (5 bases each). CDR1 and CDR2 (germline): SGHTA, FQGNSA. The CDR3 has 14 residues. With 5 bases removed from V and 7 bases from J, the gap between germline ends came to 15 bases. CDR3 region: CASSHTRWGNEQFF. In DNA, the CDR3 is TGTGCCAGCAGCCACACCCGCTGGGGGAATGAGCAGTTCTTC.

The chain combines TRBV15 with TRBJ2-7; tentatively, D is TRBD2 (5 bases). CDR3 length: 14 residues. Germline-derived CDR1 and CDR2 are LNHNV and YYDKDF (reference sequence). V was clipped by 5 bases and J by 1 base, with 12 bases between them. The CDR3: CATSPGRGSYEQYF. The CDR3 bases are TGTGCCACCAGCCCAGGCCGGGGTTCCTACGAGCAGTACTTC.

This clonotype is deemed medium-sized. The CDR3 bases are TGTGCCTGGGGTTTACGTAGCCCGGGGGGCTACACCTTC. Its protein is CAWGLRSPGGYTF. The gene calls are TRBV30 and TRBJ1-2, with unresolved D. Germline V gives CDR1 GTSNPN, CDR2 SVGIG (reference sequence). V lost 5 bases and J lost 8, with 18 bases in between. This CDR3 is 13 amino acids long.

This chain uses TRBV11-2 with TRBJ2-7; tentative D call: TRBD1 (6 bases). This CDR3 is built from 15 residues. In germline, CDR1 is SGHAT, CDR2 FQNNGV. The germline V and J ends were trimmed by 4 bases and 2 bases, with 15 bases remaining between them. The CDR3 nucleotides read TGTGCCAGCAGCTCACAGGGTCAGGTTACCTACGAGCAGTACTTC. It translates to CASSSQGQVTYEQYF.

This chain connects TRBV28 to TRBJ2-3; TRBD2 agrees at 10 bases. Per the germline V gene, CDR1 is MDHEN and CDR2 is SYDVKM. The length of the CDR3 is 15 residues. J was trimmed by 8 bases and V by 5 bases; bases with no gene match: 10. The chain's CDR3 is CASSPPSGRGGTQYF. The CDR3 DNA reads TGTGCCAGCAGTCCCCCTAGCGGGAGAGGGGGTACGCAGTATTTT.

This clonotype was seen only once. The chain employs TRBV20-1 and TRBJ1-1; 7 nucleotides agree with TRBD1. Germline V lookup: CDR1 DFQATT, CDR2 SNEGSKA (reference sequence). The CDR3 sequence is 12 residues long. V dropped 4 bases and J dropped 3; count of bases not matched to a gene: 2. In DNA form, the CDR3 reads TGCAGTGCTAAAGGGGGCTACACTGAAGCTTTCTTT. This gives the protein CSAKGGYTEAFF.

The chain links TRBV7-2 to TRBJ2-5, with D unresolved. This CDR3 region has 14 residues. CDR1 SGHTA and CDR2 FQGNSA come from the germline V gene. The V gene lost 5 bases and the J gene lost 5 bases, with 15 bases spanning the gap. The CDR3 DNA is TGTGCCAGCAGCCAGGCGGTGATGGAGGAGACCCAGTACTTC. This gives the protein CASSQAVMEETQYF.

This chain uses TRBV20-1 with TRBJ2-5; a possible D gene is TRBD2 (7 bases). The length of the CDR3 is 13 residues. Germline CDR1 and CDR2: DFQATT and SNEGSKA (reference sequence). V was pared by 0 bases and J by 5 bases, with 10 bases between. The CDR3 loop is CSARDGGAETQYF. The CDR3 region has the DNA TGCAGTGCTAGAGATGGGGGGGCCGAGACCCAGTACTTC.